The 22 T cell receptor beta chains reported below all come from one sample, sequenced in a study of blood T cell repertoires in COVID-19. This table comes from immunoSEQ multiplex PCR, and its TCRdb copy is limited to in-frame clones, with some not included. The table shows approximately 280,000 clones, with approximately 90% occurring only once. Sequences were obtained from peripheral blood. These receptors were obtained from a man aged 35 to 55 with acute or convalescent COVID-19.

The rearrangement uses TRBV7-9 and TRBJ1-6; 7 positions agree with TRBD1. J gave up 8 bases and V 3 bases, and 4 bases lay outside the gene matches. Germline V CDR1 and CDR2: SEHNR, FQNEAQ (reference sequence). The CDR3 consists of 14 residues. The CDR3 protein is CASSLDRTDSPLHF. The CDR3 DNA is TGTGCCAGCAGCTTGGACAGGACTGATTCACCCCTCCACTTT. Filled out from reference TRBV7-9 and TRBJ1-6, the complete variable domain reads DTGVSQNPRHKITKRGQNVTFRCDPISEHNRLYWYRQTLGQGPEFLTYFQNEAQLEKSRLLSDRFSAERPKGSFSTLEIQRTEQGDSAMYLCASSLDRTDSPLHFGNGTRLTVT.

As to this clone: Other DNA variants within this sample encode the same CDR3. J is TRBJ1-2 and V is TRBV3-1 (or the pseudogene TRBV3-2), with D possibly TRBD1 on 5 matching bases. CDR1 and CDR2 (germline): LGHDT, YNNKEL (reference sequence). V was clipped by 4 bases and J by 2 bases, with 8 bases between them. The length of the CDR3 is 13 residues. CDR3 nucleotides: TGTGCCAGCAGCCCCCCAGGGAACTATGGCTACACCTTC. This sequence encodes CASSPPGNYGYTF.

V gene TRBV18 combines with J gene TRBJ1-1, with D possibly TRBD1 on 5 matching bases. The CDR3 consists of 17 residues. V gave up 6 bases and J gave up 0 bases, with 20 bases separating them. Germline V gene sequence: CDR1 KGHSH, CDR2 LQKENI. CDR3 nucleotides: TGTGCCAGCTCCCCCCTGCTCCCCAGGGCGATGAACACTGAAGCTTTCTTT. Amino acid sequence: CASSPLLPRAMNTEAFF.

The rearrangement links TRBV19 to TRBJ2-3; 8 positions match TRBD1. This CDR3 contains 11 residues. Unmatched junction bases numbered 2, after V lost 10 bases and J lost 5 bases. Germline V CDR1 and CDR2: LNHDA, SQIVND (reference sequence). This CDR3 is CATGGVDTQYF. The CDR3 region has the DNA TGTGCCACAGGGGGCGTAGATACGCAGTATTTT.

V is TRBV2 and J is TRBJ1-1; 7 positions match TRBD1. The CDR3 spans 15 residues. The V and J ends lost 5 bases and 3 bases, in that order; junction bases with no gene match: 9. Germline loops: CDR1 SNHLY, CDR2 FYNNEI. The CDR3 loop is CASSFLTGTHTEAFF. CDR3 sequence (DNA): TGTGCCAGCAGTTTCCTGACAGGGACCCACACTGAAGCTTTCTTT.

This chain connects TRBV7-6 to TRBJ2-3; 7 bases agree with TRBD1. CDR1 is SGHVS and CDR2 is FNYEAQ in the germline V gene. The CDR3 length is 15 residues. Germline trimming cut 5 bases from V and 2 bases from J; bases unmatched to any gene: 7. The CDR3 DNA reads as TGTGCCAGCAGCCAGGGTGGGACAGCCACAGATACGCAGTATTTT. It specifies CASSQGGTATDTQYF.

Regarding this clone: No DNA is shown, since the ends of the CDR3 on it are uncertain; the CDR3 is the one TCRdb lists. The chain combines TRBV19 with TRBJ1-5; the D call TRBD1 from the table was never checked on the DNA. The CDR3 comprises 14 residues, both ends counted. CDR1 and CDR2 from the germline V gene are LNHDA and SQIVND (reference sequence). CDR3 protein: CASSILANNQPQHF.

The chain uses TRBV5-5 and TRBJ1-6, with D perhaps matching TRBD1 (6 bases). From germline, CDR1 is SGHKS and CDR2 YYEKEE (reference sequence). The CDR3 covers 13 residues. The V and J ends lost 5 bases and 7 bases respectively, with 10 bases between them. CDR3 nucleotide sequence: TGTGCCAGCAGGATTACAGGGAATTCACCCCTCCACTTT. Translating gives CASRITGNSPLHF.

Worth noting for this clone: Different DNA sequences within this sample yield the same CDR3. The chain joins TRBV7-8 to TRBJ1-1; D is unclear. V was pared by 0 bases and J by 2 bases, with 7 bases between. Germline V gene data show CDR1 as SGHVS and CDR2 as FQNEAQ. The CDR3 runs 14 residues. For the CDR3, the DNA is TGTGCCAGCAGCTTAGCGCGCGGTAACACTGAAGCTTTCTTT. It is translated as CASSLARGNTEAFF.

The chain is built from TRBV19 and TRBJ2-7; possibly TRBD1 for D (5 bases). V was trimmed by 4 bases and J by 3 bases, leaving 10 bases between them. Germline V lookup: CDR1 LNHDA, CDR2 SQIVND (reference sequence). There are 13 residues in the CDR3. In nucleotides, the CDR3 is TGTGCCAGTAGTAATCCCCAGGGCTACGAGCAGTACTTC. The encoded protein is CASSNPQGYEQYF. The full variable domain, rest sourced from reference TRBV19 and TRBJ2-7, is DGGITQSPKYLFRKEGQNVTLSCEQNLNHDAMYWYRQDPGQGLRLIYYSQIVNDFQKGDIAEGYSVSREKKESFPLTVTSAQKNPTAFYLCASSNPQGYEQYFGPGTRLTVT.

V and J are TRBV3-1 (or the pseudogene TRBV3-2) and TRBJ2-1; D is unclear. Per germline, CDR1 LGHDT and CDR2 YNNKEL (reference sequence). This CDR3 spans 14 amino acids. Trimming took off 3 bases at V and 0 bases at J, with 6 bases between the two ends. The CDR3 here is CASSQEFSYNEQFF. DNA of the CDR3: TGTGCCAGCAGCCAGGAGTTCTCCTACAATGAGCAGTTCTTC.

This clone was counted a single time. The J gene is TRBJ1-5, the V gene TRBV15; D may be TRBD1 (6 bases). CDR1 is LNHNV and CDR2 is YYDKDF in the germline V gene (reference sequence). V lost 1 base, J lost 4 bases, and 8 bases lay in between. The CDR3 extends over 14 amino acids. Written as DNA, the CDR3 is TGTGCCACCAGCAGAGTGAGGGGGAATCAGCCCCAGCATTTT. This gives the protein CATSRVRGNQPQHF.

The CDR3 coding sequence is TGTGCCAGTAGTATTAGGAGGACAGGGGGAGAAAAACTGTTTTTT. Its protein product is CASSIRRTGGEKLFF. This sequence joins TRBV19 and TRBJ1-4, with 10 bases identical to TRBD1. Per germline, CDR1 LNHDA and CDR2 SQIVND (reference sequence). The CDR3 loop spans 15 amino acids. J lost 8 bases, V lost 3 bases, and 6 bases had no gene match.

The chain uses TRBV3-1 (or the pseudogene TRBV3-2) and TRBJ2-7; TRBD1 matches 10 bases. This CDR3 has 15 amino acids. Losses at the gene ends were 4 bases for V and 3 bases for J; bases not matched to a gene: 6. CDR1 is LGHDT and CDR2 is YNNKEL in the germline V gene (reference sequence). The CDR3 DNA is TGTGCCAGCAGCCTCGGGACAGGGGCCTACTACGAGCAGTACTTC. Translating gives CASSLGTGAYYEQYF.

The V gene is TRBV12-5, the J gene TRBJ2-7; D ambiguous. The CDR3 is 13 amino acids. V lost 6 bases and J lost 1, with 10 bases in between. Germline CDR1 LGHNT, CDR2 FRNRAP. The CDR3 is CASGQFPSYEQYF. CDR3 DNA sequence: TGTGCTAGTGGACAATTTCCGTCCTACGAGCAGTACTTC.

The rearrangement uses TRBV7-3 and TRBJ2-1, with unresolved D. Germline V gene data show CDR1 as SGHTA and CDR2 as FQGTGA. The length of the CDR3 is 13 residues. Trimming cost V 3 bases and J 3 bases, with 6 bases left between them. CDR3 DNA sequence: TGTGCCAGCAGCTTCGACAACTACAATGAGCAGTTCTTC. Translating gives CASSFDNYNEQFF.

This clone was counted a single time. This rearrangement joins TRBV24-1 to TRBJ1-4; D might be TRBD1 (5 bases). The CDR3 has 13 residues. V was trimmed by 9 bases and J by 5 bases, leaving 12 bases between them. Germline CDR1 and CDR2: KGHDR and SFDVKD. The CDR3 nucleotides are TGTGCCACCGGAGGGACGGAGAATGAAAAACTGTTTTTT. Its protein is CATGGTENEKLFF.

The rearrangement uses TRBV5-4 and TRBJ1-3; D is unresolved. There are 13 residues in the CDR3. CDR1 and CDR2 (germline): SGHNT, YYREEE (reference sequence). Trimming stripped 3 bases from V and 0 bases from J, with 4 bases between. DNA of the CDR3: TGTGCCAGCAGCTCCCTCTCTGGAAACACCATATATTTT. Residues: CASSSLSGNTIYF. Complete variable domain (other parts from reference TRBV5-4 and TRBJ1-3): ETGVTQSPTHLIKTRGQQVTLRCSSQSGHNTVSWYQQALGQGPQFIFQYYREEENGRGNFPPRFSGLQFPNYSSELNVNALELDDSALYLCASSSLSGNTIYFGEGSWLTVV.

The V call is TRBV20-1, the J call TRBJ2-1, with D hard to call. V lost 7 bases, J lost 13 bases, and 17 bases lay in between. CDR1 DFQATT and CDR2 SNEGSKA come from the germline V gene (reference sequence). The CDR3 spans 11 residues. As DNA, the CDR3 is TGCAGTGGACGAGGCGGCAGTAGTCAGTTCTTC. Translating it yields CSGRGGSSQFF.

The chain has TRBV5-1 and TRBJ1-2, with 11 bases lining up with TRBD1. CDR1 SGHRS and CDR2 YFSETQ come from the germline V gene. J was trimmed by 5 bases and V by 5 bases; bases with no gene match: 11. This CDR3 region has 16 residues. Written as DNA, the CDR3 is TGCGCCAGCAGGGACGGGACAGGGGGACTCTCTTATGGCTACACCTTC. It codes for CASRDGTGGLSYGYTF.

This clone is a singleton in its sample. The CDR3 coding sequence is TGTGCCAGCAGCCAAGGGGGGGAAGGTGAAAAACTGTTTTTT. Its protein is CASSQGGEGEKLFF. V and J are TRBV3-1 (or the pseudogene TRBV3-2) and TRBJ1-4; D might be TRBD1 (5 bases). The V end was cut by 1 base, the J end by 7 bases, with 10 bases between. Germline assignment: CDR1 LGHDT and CDR2 YNNKEL (reference sequence). This CDR3 comprises 14 residues.

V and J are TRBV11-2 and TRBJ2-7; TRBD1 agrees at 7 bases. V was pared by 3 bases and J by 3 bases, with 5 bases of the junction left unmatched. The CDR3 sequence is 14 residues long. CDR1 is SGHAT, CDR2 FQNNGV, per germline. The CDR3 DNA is TGTGCCAGCAGCTTCGGACAGGCGAGCTACGAGCAGTACTTC. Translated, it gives CASSFGQASYEQYF.